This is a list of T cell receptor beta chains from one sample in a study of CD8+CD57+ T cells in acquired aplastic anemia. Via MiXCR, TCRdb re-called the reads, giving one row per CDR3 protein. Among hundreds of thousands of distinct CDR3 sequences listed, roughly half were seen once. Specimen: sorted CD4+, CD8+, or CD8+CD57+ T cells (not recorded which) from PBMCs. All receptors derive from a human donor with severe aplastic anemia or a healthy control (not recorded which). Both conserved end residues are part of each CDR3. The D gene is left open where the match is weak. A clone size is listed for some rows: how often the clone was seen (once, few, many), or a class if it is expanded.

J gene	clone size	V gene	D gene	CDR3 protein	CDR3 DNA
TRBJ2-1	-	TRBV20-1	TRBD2	CSARDGSGRAYNEQFF	TGCAGTGCTAGAGATGGTAGCGGGAGGGCCTACAATGAGCAGTTCTTC
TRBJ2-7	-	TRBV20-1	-	CSAAPGYEQYF	TGCAGTGCTGCGCCAGGCTACGAGCAGTACTTC
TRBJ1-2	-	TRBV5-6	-	CASSLVGKAGRYGYTF	TGTGCCAGCAGCTTGGTCGGGAAGGCAGGCCGATATGGCTACACCTTC
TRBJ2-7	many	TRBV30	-	CAWKYQFGAASSYEQYF	TGTGCCTGGAAGTATCAGTTCGGGGCTGCAAGCTCCTACGAGCAGTACTTC
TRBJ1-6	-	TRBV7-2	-	CASILALTPLHF	TGTGCCAGCATCTTAGCGCTAACACCCCTCCACTTT
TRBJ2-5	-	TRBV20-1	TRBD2	CSARASGRAETQYF	TGCAGTGCTAGAGCTAGCGGGAGGGCGGAGACCCAGTACTTC
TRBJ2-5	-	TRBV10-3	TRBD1	CASSDGQGRGETQYF	TGTGCCAGCAGTGACGGACAGGGGAGGGGGGAGACCCAGTACTTC
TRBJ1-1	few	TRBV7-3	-	CASSLLGQNTEAFF	TGTGCCAGCAGCTTATTGGGACAGAACACTGAAGCTTTCTTT
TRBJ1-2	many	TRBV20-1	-	CSASDPGLYGYTF	TGCAGTGCTAGTGATCCAGGGCTCTATGGCTACACCTTC
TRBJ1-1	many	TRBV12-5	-	CASGLRENTEAFF	TGTGCTAGTGGTTTGAGGGAAAACACTGAAGCTTTCTTT
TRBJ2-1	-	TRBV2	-	CASFEYSWVRYNEQFF	TGTGCCAGCTTTGAGTATAGCTGGGTACGGTACAATGAGCAGTTCTTC
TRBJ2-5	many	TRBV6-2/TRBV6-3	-	CASSYSRVTQETQYF	TGTGCCAGCAGTTACTCGAGGGTTACACAAGAGACCCAGTACTTC
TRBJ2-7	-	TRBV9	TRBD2	CASSGGPSGGGIYYEQYF	TGTGCCAGCAGCGGAGGCCCCTCGGGAGGGGGTATCTACTACGAGCAGTACTTC
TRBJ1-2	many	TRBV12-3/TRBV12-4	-	CASSPGFGLYGYTF	TGTGCCAGCAGTCCAGGGTTTGGTCTCTATGGCTACACCTTC
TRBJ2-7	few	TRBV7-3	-	CASSLTRDDEQYF	TGTGCCAGCAGCTTAACCCGGGACGACGAGCAGTACTTC
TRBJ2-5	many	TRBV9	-	CASSVGAEGSETQYF	TGTGCCAGCAGCGTAGGTGCTGAGGGGTCGGAGACCCAGTACTTC
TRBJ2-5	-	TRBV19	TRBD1	CASSWGQGETQYF	TGTGCCAGTAGTTGGGGACAGGGGGAGACCCAGTACTTC
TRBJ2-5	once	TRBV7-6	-	CASSLAVEGETQYF	TGTGCCAGCAGCTTAGCTGTAGAGGGAGAGACCCAGTACTTC
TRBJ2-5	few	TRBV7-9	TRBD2	CASSLASPLAGRETQYF	TGTGCCAGCAGCTTAGCGTCACCGCTAGCGGGAAGGGAGACCCAGTACTTC
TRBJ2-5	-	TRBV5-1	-	CASSLTGMQETQYF	TGCGCCAGCAGCTTGACCGGGATGCAAGAGACCCAGTACTTC
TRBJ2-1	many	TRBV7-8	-	CASSPGHYNEQFF	TGTGCCAGCAGTCCCGGACACTACAATGAGCAGTTCTTC
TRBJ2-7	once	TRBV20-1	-	CSARDMGRAFYEQYF	TGCAGTGCTAGAGACATGGGCAGGGCATTCTACGAGCAGTACTTC
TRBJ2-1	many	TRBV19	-	CATSGLQLYNEQFF	TGTGCCACGTCGGGACTCCAACTATACAATGAGCAGTTCTTC
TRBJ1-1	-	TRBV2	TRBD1	CASSGRDSRRTEAFF	TGTGCCAGCAGTGGACGGGACAGCAGGCGGACTGAAGCTTTCTTT
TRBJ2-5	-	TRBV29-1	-	CSVGTPPSTETQYF	TGCAGCGTCGGGACACCTCCGAGCACAGAGACCCAGTACTTC
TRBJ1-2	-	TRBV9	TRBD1	CASSQRPGTGKRYGYTF	TGTGCCAGCAGCCAACGACCCGGGACAGGGAAACGCTATGGCTACACCTTC
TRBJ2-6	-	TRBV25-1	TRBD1	CASSAGTGGISGANVLTF	TGTGCCAGCAGTGCCGGGACAGGGGGCATTTCTGGGGCCAACGTCCTGACTTTC
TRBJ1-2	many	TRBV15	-	CATSEDVQGLSYGYTF	TGTGCCACCAGCGAAGACGTTCAGGGTTTGTCGTATGGCTACACCTTC
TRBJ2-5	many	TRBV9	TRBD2	CASSVSTSGGLETQYF	TGTGCCAGCAGCGTGTCGACTAGCGGGGGGCTGGAGACCCAGTACTTC
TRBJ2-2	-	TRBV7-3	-	CASSGRAGELFF	TGTGCCAGCAGCGGACGGGCCGGGGAGCTGTTTTTT
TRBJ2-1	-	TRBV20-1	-	CSATPGRNEQFF	TGCAGTGCTACTCCAGGCAGGAATGAGCAGTTCTTC
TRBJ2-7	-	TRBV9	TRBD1	CASSLGTALSYEQYF	TGTGCCAGCAGCCTAGGGACAGCGCTCTCCTACGAGCAGTACTTC
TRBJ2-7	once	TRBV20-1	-	CSAWTPGSYEQYF	TGCAGTGCTTGGACCCCCGGCTCCTACGAGCAGTACTTC
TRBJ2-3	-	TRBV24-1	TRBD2	CATSNSPAGGADTQYF	TGTGCCACCAGTAATTCCCCAGCGGGAGGTGCAGATACGCAGTATTTT
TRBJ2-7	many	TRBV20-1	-	CSARVLGGGPGQNPYEQYF	TGCAGTGCTAGAGTCCTCGGAGGGGGACCGGGACAGAACCCCTACGAGCAGTACTTC
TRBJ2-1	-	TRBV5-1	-	CASSSTDSYNEQFF	TGCGCCAGCAGCTCAACCGACTCTTACAATGAGCAGTTCTTC
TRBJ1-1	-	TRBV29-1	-	CSVEGGGKLINTGAFF	TGCAGCGTTGAAGGTGGTGGGAAACTTATAAACACTGGGGCTTTCTTT
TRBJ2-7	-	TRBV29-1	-	CSVDVNSPAGEQYF	TGCAGCGTTGATGTTAACAGTCCCGCGGGCGAGCAGTACTTC
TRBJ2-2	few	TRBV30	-	CAWSVPFSGRNTGELFF	TGTGCCTGGAGTGTACCATTTTCAGGGAGGAACACCGGGGAGCTGTTTTTT
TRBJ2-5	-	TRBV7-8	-	CASKEGGETQYF	TGTGCCAGCAAAGAGGGCGGAGAGACCCAGTACTTC
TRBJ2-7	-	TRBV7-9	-	CASIFSWGSEQYF	TGTGCCAGCATTTTCTCGTGGGGGAGCGAGCAGTACTTC
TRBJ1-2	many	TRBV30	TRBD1	CAWSRDRGNYGYTF	TGTGCCTGGAGTCGGGACAGGGGGAACTATGGCTACACCTTC
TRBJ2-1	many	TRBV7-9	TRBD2	CASSLERGGWDEQFF	TGTGCCAGCAGCCTCGAGCGGGGGGGCTGGGATGAGCAGTTCTTC
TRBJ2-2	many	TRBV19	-	CASSIPANLDGELFF	TGTGCCAGTAGTATCCCCGCGAACCTGGACGGGGAGCTGTTTTTT
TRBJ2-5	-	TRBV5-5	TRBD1	CASSTGQGKETQYF	TGTGCCAGCAGCACGGGACAGGGCAAAGAGACCCAGTACTTC
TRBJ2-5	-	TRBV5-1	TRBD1	CASRLPKTGLGPQETQYF	TGCGCCAGCAGGTTACCCAAGACAGGGTTGGGTCCCCAAGAGACCCAGTACTTC
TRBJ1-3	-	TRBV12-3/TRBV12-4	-	CASSLWGADTIYF	TGTGCCAGCAGTTTATGGGGGGCCGACACCATATATTTT
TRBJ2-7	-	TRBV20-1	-	CSAAEDQAYNEQYF	TGCAGTGCTGCGGAGGATCAAGCCTACAATGAGCAGTACTTC
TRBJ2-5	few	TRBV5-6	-	CASSVAVGTRETQYF	TGTGCCAGCAGCGTCGCGGTAGGGACCCGAGAGACCCAGTACTTC
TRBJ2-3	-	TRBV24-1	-	CATSDPALTDTQYF	TGTGCCACCAGTGACCCTGCCCTCACAGATACGCAGTATTTT